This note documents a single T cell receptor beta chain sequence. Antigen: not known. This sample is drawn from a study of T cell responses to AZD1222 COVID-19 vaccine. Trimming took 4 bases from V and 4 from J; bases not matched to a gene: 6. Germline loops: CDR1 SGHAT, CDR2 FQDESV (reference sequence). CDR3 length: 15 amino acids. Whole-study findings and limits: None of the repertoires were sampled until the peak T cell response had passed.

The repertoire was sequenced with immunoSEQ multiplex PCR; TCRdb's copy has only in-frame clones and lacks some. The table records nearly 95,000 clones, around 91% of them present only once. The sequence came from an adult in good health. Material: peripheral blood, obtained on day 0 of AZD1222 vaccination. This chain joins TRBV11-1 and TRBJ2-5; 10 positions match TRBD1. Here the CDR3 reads CASSSDRGLVETQYF. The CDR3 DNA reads TGTGCCAGCAGCTCAGACAGGGGGCTCGTAGAGACCCAGTACTTC.